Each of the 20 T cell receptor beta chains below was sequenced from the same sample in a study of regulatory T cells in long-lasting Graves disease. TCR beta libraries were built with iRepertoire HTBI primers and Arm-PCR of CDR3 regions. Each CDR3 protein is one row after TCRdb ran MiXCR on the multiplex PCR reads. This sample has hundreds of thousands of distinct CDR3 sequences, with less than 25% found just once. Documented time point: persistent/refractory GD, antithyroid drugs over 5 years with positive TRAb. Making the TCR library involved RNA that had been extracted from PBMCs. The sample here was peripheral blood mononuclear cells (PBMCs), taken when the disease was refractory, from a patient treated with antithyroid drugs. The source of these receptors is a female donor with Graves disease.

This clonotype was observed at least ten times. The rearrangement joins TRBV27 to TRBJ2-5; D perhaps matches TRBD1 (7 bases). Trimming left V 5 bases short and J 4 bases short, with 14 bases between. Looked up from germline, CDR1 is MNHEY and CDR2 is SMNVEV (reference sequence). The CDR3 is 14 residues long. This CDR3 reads CASSGGGRRETQYF. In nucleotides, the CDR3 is TGTGCCAGCAGTGGAGGGGGCAGGAGAGAGACCCAGTACTTC.

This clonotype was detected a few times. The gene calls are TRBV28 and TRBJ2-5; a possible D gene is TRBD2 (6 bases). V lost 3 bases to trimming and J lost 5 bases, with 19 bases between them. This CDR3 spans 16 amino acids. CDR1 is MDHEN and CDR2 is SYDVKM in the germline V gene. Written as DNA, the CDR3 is TGTGCCAGCAGTTTCCAGGCAGCAGCGGGTTTGGAGACCCAGTACTTC. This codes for CASSFQAAAGLETQYF. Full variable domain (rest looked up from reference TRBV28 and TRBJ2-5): DVKVTQSSRYLVKRTGEKVFLECVQDMDHENMFWYRQDPGLGLRLIYFSYDVKMKEKGDIPEGYSVSREKKERFSLILESASTNQTSMYLCASSFQAAAGLETQYFGPGTRLLVL.

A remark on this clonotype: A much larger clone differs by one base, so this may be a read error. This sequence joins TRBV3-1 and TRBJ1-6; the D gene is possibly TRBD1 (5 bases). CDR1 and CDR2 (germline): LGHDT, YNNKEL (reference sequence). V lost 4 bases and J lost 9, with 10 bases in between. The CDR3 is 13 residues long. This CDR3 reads CASSPRQPSPLHF. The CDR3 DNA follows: TGTGCCAGCAGCCCGCGACAGCCTTCACCCCTCCACTTT.

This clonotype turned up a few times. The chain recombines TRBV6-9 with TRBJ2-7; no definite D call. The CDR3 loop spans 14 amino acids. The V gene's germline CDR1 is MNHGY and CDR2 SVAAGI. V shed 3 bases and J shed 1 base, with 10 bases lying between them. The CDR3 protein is CASSYAAISYEQYF. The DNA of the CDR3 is TGTGCCAGCAGTTACGCAGCCATTTCCTACGAGCAGTACTTC.

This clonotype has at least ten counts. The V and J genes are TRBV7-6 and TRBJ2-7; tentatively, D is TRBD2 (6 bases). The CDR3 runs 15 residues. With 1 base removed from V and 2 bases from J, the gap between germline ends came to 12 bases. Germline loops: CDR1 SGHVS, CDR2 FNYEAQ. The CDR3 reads CASSLGSGSAYEQYF. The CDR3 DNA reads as TGTGCCAGCAGCTTAGGAAGCGGGTCGGCCTACGAGCAGTACTTC.

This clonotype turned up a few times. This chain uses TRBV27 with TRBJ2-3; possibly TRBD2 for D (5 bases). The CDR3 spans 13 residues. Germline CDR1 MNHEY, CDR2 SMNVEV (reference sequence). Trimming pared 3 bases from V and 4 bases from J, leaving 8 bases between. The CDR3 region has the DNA TGTGCCAGCAGTTTCCGGGAATCAGATACGCAGTATTTT. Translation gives CASSFRESDTQYF.

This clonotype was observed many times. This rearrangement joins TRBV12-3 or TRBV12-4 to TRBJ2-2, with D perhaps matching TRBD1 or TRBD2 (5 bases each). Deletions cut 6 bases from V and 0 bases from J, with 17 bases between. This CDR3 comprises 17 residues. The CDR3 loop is CASRHTGVRANTGELFF. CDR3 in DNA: TGTGCCAGCAGACATACAGGCGTGAGGGCGAACACCGGGGAGCTGTTTTTT.

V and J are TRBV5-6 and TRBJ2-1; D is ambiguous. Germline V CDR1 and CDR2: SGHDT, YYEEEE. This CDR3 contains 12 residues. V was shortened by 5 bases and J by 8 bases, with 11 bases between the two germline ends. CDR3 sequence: CASSSPPYEQFF. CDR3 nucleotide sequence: TGTGCCAGCAGTTCCCCCCCCTATGAGCAGTTCTTC. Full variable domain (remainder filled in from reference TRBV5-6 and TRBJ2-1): DAGVTQSPTHLIKTRGQQVTLRCSPKSGHDTVSWYQQALGQGPQFIFQYYEEEERQRGNFPDRFSGHQFPNYSSELNVNALLLGDSALYLCASSSPPYEQFFGPGTRLTVL.

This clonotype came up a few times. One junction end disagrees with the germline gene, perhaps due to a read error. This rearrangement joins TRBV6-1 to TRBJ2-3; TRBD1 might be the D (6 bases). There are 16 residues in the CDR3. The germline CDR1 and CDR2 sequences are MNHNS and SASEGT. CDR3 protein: CASSEWETGIPDTQYF. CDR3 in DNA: TGCGCCAGCAGTGAGTGGGAAACAGGGATTCCAGATACGCAGTATTTT.

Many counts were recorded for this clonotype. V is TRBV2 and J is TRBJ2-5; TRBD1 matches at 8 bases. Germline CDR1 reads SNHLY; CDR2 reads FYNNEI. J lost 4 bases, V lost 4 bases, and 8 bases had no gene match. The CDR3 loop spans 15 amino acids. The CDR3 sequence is CASSGDRGPTETQYF. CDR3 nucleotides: TGTGCCAGCAGTGGCGACAGGGGTCCGACAGAGACCCAGTACTTC.

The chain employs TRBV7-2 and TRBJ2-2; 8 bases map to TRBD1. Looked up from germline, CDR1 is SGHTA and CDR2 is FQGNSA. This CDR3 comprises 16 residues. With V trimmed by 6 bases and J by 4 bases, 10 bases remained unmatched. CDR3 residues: CASRPIGQGFTGELFF. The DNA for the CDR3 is TGTGCCAGCAGGCCCATAGGACAGGGATTCACCGGGGAGCTGTTTTTT.

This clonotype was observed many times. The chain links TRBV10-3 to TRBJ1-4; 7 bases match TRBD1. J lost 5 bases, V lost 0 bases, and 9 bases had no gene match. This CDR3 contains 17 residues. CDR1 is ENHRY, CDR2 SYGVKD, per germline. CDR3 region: CAISESLWTGINEKLFF. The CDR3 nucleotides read TGTGCCATCAGTGAGTCGCTCTGGACAGGAATAAATGAAAAACTGTTTTTT.

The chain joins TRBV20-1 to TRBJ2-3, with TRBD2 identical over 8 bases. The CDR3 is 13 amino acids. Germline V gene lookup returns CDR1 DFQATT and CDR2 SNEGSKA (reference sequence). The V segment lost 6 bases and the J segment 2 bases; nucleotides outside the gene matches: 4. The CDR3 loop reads CSAGGRNTDTQYF. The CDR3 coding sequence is TGCAGTGCCGGCGGGAGGAACACAGATACGCAGTATTTT.

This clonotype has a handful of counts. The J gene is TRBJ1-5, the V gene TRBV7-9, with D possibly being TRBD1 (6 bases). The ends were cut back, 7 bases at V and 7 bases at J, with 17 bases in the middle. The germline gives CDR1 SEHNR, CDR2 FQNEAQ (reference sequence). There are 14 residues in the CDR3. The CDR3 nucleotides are TGTGCCAGCACCCTAGGGGGGGCCGGGCAGCCCCAGCATTTT. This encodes CASTLGGAGQPQHF.

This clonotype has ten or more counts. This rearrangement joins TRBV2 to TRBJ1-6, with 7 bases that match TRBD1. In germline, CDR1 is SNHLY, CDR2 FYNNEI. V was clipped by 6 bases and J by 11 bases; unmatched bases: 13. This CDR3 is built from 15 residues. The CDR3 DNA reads TGTGCCAGCAGGAGAGACGCAGGGGGAAGGACACCCCTCCACTTT. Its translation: CASRRDAGGRTPLHF.

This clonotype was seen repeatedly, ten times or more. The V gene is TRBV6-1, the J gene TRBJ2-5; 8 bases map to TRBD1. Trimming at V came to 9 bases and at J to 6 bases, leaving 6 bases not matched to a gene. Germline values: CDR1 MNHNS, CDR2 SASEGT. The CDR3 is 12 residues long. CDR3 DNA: TGTGCCAGTCGGACAGGGTGGCAGACCCAGTACTTC. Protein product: CASRTGWQTQYF.

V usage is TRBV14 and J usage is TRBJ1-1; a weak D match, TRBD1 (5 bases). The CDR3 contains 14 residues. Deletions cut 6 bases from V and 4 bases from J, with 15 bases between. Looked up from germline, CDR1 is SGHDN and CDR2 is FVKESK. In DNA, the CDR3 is TGTGCCAGCAGACCTTTGGACACAACCACTGAAGCTTTCTTT. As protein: CASRPLDTTTEAFF.

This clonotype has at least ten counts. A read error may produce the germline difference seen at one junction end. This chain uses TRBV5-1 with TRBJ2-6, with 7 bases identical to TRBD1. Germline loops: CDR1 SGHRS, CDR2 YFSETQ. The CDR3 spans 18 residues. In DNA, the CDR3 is TGTGCCAGCAGCAAGGGACAGCCTCTTCATTCTGGGGCCAACGTCCTGACTTTC. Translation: CASSKGQPLHSGANVLTF.

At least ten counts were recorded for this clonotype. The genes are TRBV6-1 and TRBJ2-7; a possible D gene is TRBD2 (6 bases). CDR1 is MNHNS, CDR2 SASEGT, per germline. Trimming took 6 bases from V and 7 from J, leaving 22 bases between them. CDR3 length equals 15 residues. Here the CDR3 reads CASSPEGIWVGEQYF. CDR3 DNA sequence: TGTGCCAGCAGCCCGGAGGGGATCTGGGTCGGAGAGCAGTACTTC.

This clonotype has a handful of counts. CDR3 sequence: CASTGTSYNEQFF. The CDR3 DNA follows: TGTGCCAGCACCGGGACCTCCTACAATGAGCAGTTCTTC. The rearrangement joins TRBV5-4 to TRBJ2-1, with D perhaps assigned TRBD1 or TRBD2 (5 bases each). Germline values: CDR1 SGHNT, CDR2 YYREEE (reference sequence). V gave up 6 bases and J gave up 0 bases, with 7 bases separating them. CDR3 length: 13 residues.